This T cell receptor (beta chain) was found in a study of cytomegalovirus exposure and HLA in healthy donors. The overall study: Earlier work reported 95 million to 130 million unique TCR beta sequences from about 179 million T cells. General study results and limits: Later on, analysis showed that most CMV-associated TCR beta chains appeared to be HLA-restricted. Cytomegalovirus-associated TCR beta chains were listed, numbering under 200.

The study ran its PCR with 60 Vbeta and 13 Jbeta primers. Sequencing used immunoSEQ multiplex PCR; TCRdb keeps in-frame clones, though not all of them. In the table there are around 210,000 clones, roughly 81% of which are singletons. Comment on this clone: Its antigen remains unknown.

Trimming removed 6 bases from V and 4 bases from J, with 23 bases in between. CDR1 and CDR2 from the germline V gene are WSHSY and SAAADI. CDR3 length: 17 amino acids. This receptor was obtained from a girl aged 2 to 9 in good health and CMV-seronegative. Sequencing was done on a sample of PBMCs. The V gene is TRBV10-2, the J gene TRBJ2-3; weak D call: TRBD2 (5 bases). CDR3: CASRAPGAARMADTQYF. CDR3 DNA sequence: TGCGCCAGCAGAGCCCCAGGAGCGGCAAGGATGGCAGATACGCAGTATTTT.